This is a list of T cell receptor beta chains from one sample in a study of glioma-infiltrating T cells after dendritic cell vaccination. Produced via immunoSEQ multiplex PCR; TCRdb's table is partial and in-frame only. The sample shows roughly 82,000 clones, around 90% of them seen only once. The sample was blood, taken before dendritic cell vaccination. Receptors originate from a human donor with glioblastoma. Each CDR3 is given with its conserved first and last residue. Fields, in order: clone size, J gene, D gene, V gene, CDR3 protein, CDR3 DNA. A D gene is named only where the DNA matches it firmly. Only some rows state a clone size, as once, few, many or a class for expanded clones.

clone size: NA
J gene: TRBJ1-3
D gene: TRBD1
V gene: TRBV30
CDR3 protein: CAWQTGGPGNTIYF
CDR3 DNA: TGTGCCTGGCAAACAGGGGGACCTGGAAACACCATATATTTT

clone size: once
J gene: TRBJ2-7
D gene: NA
V gene: TRBV7-3
CDR3 protein: CASSLIQGYEQYF
CDR3 DNA: TGTGCCAGCAGCTTAATCCAGGGTTACGAGCAGTACTTC

clone size: few
J gene: TRBJ1-1
D gene: NA
V gene: TRBV25-1
CDR3 protein: CATKLGAEAFF
CDR3 DNA: TGTGCCACCAAGCTAGGGGCTGAAGCTTTCTTT

clone size: NA
J gene: TRBJ2-7
D gene: NA
V gene: TRBV2
CDR3 protein: CASLGERASSYEQYF
CDR3 DNA: TGTGCCAGCCTCGGGGAGAGGGCGAGTTCCTACGAGCAGTACTTC

clone size: NA
J gene: TRBJ2-7
D gene: TRBD1
V gene: TRBV7-8
CDR3 protein: CASSPRTGSYEQYF
CDR3 DNA: TGTGCCAGCAGCCCGCGGACAGGGTCGTACGAGCAGTACTTC

clone size: NA
J gene: TRBJ2-2
D gene: TRBD2
V gene: TRBV9
CDR3 protein: CASSVETPGLAGVSGELFF
CDR3 DNA: TGTGCCAGCAGCGTAGAAACACCGGGACTAGCGGGAGTGTCCGGGGAGCTGTTTTTT

clone size: NA
J gene: TRBJ2-1
D gene: TRBD2
V gene: TRBV5-4
CDR3 protein: CASSDATSGQYNEQFF
CDR3 DNA: TGTGCCAGCAGCGACGCGACTAGCGGGCAGTACAATGAGCAGTTCTTC

clone size: NA
J gene: TRBJ1-2
D gene: NA
V gene: TRBV7-9
CDR3 protein: CASSLQGSYGYTF
CDR3 DNA: TGTGCCAGCAGCTTACAAGGGAGCTATGGCTACACCTTC

clone size: NA
J gene: TRBJ2-3
D gene: NA
V gene: TRBV11-3
CDR3 protein: CASSLSRVTDTQYF
CDR3 DNA: TGTGCCAGCAGCTTATCGAGGGTAACAGATACGCAGTATTTT

clone size: NA
J gene: TRBJ2-1
D gene: NA
V gene: TRBV7-9
CDR3 protein: CASSLAAYNEQFF
CDR3 DNA: TGTGCCAGCAGCTTAGCAGCTTACAATGAGCAGTTCTTC

clone size: NA
J gene: TRBJ2-1
D gene: NA
V gene: TRBV6-5
CDR3 protein: CASSRLSSYNEQFF
CDR3 DNA: TGTGCCAGCAGTCGACTGAGCTCCTACAATGAGCAGTTCTTC

clone size: NA
J gene: TRBJ1-3
D gene: NA
V gene: TRBV9
CDR3 protein: CASSQTVSGNTIYF
CDR3 DNA: TGTGCCAGCAGCCAGACAGTCTCTGGAAACACCATATATTTT

clone size: NA
J gene: TRBJ2-1
D gene: TRBD2
V gene: TRBV6-5
CDR3 protein: CASSYSDASGYNEQFF
CDR3 DNA: TGTGCCAGCAGTTACTCAGACGCTAGCGGGTACAATGAGCAGTTCTTC

clone size: NA
J gene: TRBJ2-1
D gene: TRBD2
V gene: TRBV5-1
CDR3 protein: CASSLGVAGGTYNEQFF
CDR3 DNA: TGCGCCAGCAGCTTGGGAGTGGCGGGAGGCACCTACAATGAGCAGTTCTTC

clone size: NA
J gene: TRBJ2-2
D gene: TRBD1
V gene: TRBV2
CDR3 protein: CASSGQGITGELFF
CDR3 DNA: TGTGCCAGCAGTGGACAGGGGATTACCGGGGAGCTGTTTTTT

clone size: NA
J gene: TRBJ1-4
D gene: TRBD1
V gene: TRBV27
CDR3 protein: CASSPRGQGEKLFF
CDR3 DNA: TGTGCCAGCAGTCCCAGGGGGCAAGGTGAAAAACTGTTTTTT

clone size: NA
J gene: TRBJ2-2
D gene: TRBD1
V gene: TRBV27
CDR3 protein: CASSSGTGLTGELFF
CDR3 DNA: TGTGCCAGCAGTTCCGGGACAGGGCTAACCGGGGAGCTGTTTTTT

clone size: NA
J gene: TRBJ2-2
D gene: NA
V gene: TRBV5-1
CDR3 protein: CASSLDFGISGDENTGELFF
CDR3 DNA: TGCGCCAGCAGCTTAGATTTTGGCATTTCGGGGGACGAGAACACCGGGGAGCTGTTTTTT

clone size: NA
J gene: TRBJ1-6
D gene: NA
V gene: TRBV30
CDR3 protein: CAWSEGRGNSPLHF
CDR3 DNA: TGTGCCTGGAGCGAAGGACGGGGAAATTCACCCCTCCACTTT

clone size: NA
J gene: TRBJ2-1
D gene: NA
V gene: TRBV15
CDR3 protein: CATSRDQGSYNEQFF
CDR3 DNA: TGTGCCACCAGCAGAGACCAGGGGAGTTACAATGAGCAGTTCTTC

clone size: NA
J gene: TRBJ2-7
D gene: NA
V gene: TRBV7-9
CDR3 protein: CASSLGTTRTGEQYF
CDR3 DNA: TGTGCCAGCAGCTTAGGTACGACGCGGACGGGGGAGCAGTACTTC

clone size: NA
J gene: TRBJ1-4
D gene: NA
V gene: TRBV6-5
CDR3 protein: CASSNTARPNEKLFF
CDR3 DNA: TGTGCCAGCAGTAACACAGCACGACCTAATGAAAAACTGTTTTTT

clone size: NA
J gene: TRBJ1-5
D gene: NA
V gene: TRBV5-1
CDR3 protein: CASSLVAGLNQPQHF
CDR3 DNA: TGCGCCAGCAGCTTGGTCGCGGGATTAAATCAGCCCCAGCATTTT

clone size: NA
J gene: TRBJ2-1
D gene: NA
V gene: TRBV29-1
CDR3 protein: CSVGGGGFYNEQFF
CDR3 DNA: TGCAGCGTTGGAGGGGGGGGCTTCTACAATGAGCAGTTCTTC

clone size: NA
J gene: TRBJ2-5
D gene: NA
V gene: TRBV6-5
CDR3 protein: CASSRTSQETQYF
CDR3 DNA: TGTGCCAGCAGCAGGACAAGCCAAGAGACCCAGTACTTC

clone size: NA
J gene: TRBJ2-6
D gene: TRBD1
V gene: TRBV27
CDR3 protein: CASRVTGGLAGANVLTF
CDR3 DNA: TGTGCCAGCAGGGTGACAGGGGGCTTAGCTGGGGCCAACGTCCTGACTTTC

clone size: NA
J gene: TRBJ2-1
D gene: NA
V gene: TRBV5-1
CDR3 protein: CASSSSGDNYNEQFF
CDR3 DNA: TGCGCCAGCAGCTCAAGCGGGGACAACTACAATGAGCAGTTCTTC

clone size: NA
J gene: TRBJ1-6
D gene: NA
V gene: TRBV30
CDR3 protein: CAWSVRGISPLHF
CDR3 DNA: TGTGCCTGGAGTGTACGGGGGATCTCACCCCTCCACTTT